The 7 T cell receptor beta chains presented below share a single source sample, sequenced in a study of blood T cells in healthy people across ages. PCR was performed a second time for about 7 to 11 cycles using a sample-barcoded 5' primer and a J-beta primer mix. Via MiXCR, TCRdb re-called the 5' RACE reads, giving one row per CDR3 protein. The sample records about 1.1 million distinct CDR3 sequences, roughly two fifths being singletons. Specimen: blood. These receptors all come from a young man in good health.

This chain connects TRBV12-3 or TRBV12-4 to TRBJ2-3; TRBD2 aligns across 7 bases. V was clipped by 3 bases and J by 4 bases; unmatched bases: 1. The CDR3 is made up of 13 amino acids. The chain's CDR3 is CASSFTSADTQYF. The CDR3 DNA is TGTGCCAGCAGTTTCACTAGCGCAGATACGCAGTATTTT.

This chain connects TRBV6-2 or TRBV6-3 to TRBJ2-1; 8 nucleotides align to TRBD2. Germline V gene data show CDR1 as MNHEY and CDR2 as SVGEGT. The junction had 5 bases not matched to a gene; V was cut back by 0 bases and J by 4 bases. The CDR3 consists of 16 residues. CDR3 region: CASSYSLRGDYNEQFF. The CDR3, as DNA: TGTGCCAGCAGTTACTCCTTGCGGGGGGATTACAATGAGCAGTTCTTC.

The rearrangement links TRBV2 to TRBJ2-2; D may be TRBD2 (5 bases). V lost 4 bases and J 4 bases, leaving 16 bases between the germline ends. The CDR3 has 16 amino acids. Germline V CDR1 and CDR2: SNHLY, FYNNEI. CDR3 coding DNA: TGTGCCAGCAGTGTCGGGGAACCTTCAACCACCGGGGAGCTGTTTTTT. Amino acids: CASSVGEPSTTGELFF.

The chain links TRBV4-1 to TRBJ1-1; D unresolved. Germline V lookup: CDR1 MGHRA, CDR2 YSYEKL. This CDR3 is built from 16 residues. The V end lost 4 bases, the J end lost 0 bases, and 15 bases lay between the germline ends. The CDR3 region is CASSLPAGNMNTEAFF. CDR3 nucleotide sequence: TGCGCCAGCAGCCTACCTGCGGGGAACATGAACACTGAAGCTTTCTTT.

The rearrangement links TRBV12-3 or TRBV12-4 to TRBJ1-5; D gene unclear. The CDR3 has 12 residues. V was clipped by 11 bases and J by 2 bases, with 10 bases between them. The CDR3 bases are TGTGCCGGCGGGGTTGGCAATCAGCCCCAGCATTTT. It translates to CAGGVGNQPQHF.

In its sample, this clonotype was seen a few times. The chain joins TRBV20-1 to TRBJ1-2; D ambiguous. This CDR3 is built from 14 residues. V dropped 0 bases and J dropped 3 bases, with 11 bases sitting between them. Germline-derived CDR1 and CDR2 are DFQATT and SNEGSKA (reference sequence). The CDR3 nucleotides read TGCAGTGCTAGAGAGCGGCAAGGCGACTATGGCTACACCTTC. This sequence encodes CSARERQGDYGYTF.

This clonotype was counted once. It may be a read error: a sequence one base away is much more abundant. The chain joins TRBV25-1 to TRBJ2-3; a weak D match, TRBD1 (6 bases). This CDR3 region has 14 residues. Germline CDR1 MGHDK, CDR2 SYGVNS. CDR3 sequence reads: CASCNRDGPDKQYF. CDR3 DNA sequence: TGTGCCAGCTGTAACAGGGACGGCCCAGATAAGCAGTATTTT.